This TCR beta chain was recorded in a study of long-term antiretroviral therapy in people with HIV. Study context: The earliest samples came from an era when ART typically awaited falling CD4 counts. Study-level findings and limits: Although diversity increased after ART, it remained lower than in transplant donor controls.

A remark on this clone: As yet, its antigen is unknown.

Held in samples before DNA extraction were roughly 1-11 million cryopreserved PBMC. Runs used v3.0 of the immunoSEQ assay and were done at survey level. Sequencing had a target that covered about 35,000-55,000 T-cell genomes per sample. Method: immunoSEQ multiplex PCR; TCRdb's copy keeps in-frame clones and lacks some. The sample holds tens of thousands of clones, under 90% seen once. The V gene's germline CDR1 is GTSNPN and CDR2 SVGIG (reference sequence). V dropped 2 bases and J dropped 1 base, with 11 bases sitting between them. The CDR3 runs 14 residues. Here the sequenced sample was unsorted PBMCs, taken 1.9 years after starting antiretroviral therapy. The receptor's source is a woman aged 50 to 65 with HIV. This chain connects TRBV30 to TRBJ2-5; the D gene is possibly TRBD2 (7 bases). The CDR3 nucleotides are TGTGCCTGGAGTATCGGGGGGCCCCAAGAGACCCAGTACTTC. It yields the protein CAWSIGGPQETQYF.